These T cell receptor beta chains were read from a single sample in a study of blood T cell repertoires in COVID-19. Clones were read by immunoSEQ multiplex PCR, and TCRdb kept only the in-frame ones, dropping some. This sample has over 150,000 clones, with less than 95% found just once. Sequencing used peripheral blood. The receptor source for this set is a man younger than 45 with COVID-19, enrolled during active disease. Both conserved end residues are part of each CDR3. The D gene is left open where the match is weak. The size field is filled for only some rows; it gives once, few, many or a size class.

TRBV9	TRBJ1-3	TRBD1	.	CASSVAGTGGLNTIYF	TGTGCCAGCAGCGTAGCTGGGACAGGGGGCTTGAACACCATATATTTT
TRBV2	TRBJ2-3	TRBD2	.	CASSVGSGGATDTQYF	TGTGCCAGCAGTGTTGGTAGCGGGGGGGCCACAGATACGCAGTATTTT
TRBV3-1/TRBV3-2	TRBJ1-1	.	.	CASSQPGGGNDEAFF	TGTGCCAGCAGCCAGCCGGGGGGGGGAAACGATGAAGCTTTCTTT
TRBV12-3/TRBV12-4	TRBJ1-2	.	.	CASRQRGSYGYTF	TGTGCCAGCAGGCAGCGGGGTTCCTATGGCTACACCTTC
TRBV28	TRBJ1-5	.	.	CASTLDPPGDQPQHF	TGTGCCAGCACCCTGGACCCACCCGGGGATCAGCCCCAGCATTTT
TRBV2	TRBJ1-1	.	.	CASSEVGRSTEAFF	TGTGCCAGCAGTGAAGTGGGGAGGTCCACTGAAGCTTTCTTT
TRBV6-5	TRBJ2-7	TRBD1	.	CASSYPGQGGGEQYF	TGTGCCAGCAGTTATCCGGGACAGGGGGGAGGCGAGCAGTACTTC
TRBV7-2	TRBJ1-5	.	.	CASSSRVGQPQHF	TGTGCCAGCAGCAGCAGGGTTGGGCAGCCCCAGCATTTT
TRBV11-2	TRBJ2-7	TRBD1	.	CASSGTPGQGKVTYEQYF	TGTGCCAGCAGCGGAACTCCGGGACAGGGAAAGGTTACCTACGAGCAGTACTTC
TRBV10-1	TRBJ1-1	.	.	CASSESPLFRRVVSEAFF	TGCGCCAGCAGTGAGTCGCCACTGTTTCGCAGGGTTGTATCTGAAGCTTTCTTT
TRBV6-4	TRBJ1-6	.	.	CASSVRQGRGSPLHF	TGTGCCAGCAGTGTACGCCAGGGCCGCGGTTCACCCCTCCACTTT
TRBV3-1/TRBV3-2	TRBJ1-3	.	.	CASSQEGGMGNTIYF	TGTGCCAGCAGCCAAGAAGGGGGAATGGGAAACACCATATATTTT
TRBV5-1	TRBJ1-1	.	.	CASMEGRGNTEAFF	TGCGCCAGCATGGAGGGTAGGGGTAACACTGAAGCTTTCTTT
TRBV7-9	TRBJ1-2	.	.	CASSRGDTIRKSQIYGYTF	TGTGCCAGCAGCCGGGGGGACACCATTCGAAAATCCCAAATCTATGGCTACACCTTC
TRBV6-6	TRBJ1-1	.	.	CASSYTGRGTEAFF	TGTGCCAGCAGTTACACAGGGAGAGGCACTGAAGCTTTCTTT
TRBV18	TRBJ2-7	TRBD2	.	CASSPRETSGGYEQYF	TGTGCCAGCTCACCACGCGAAACTAGCGGGGGCTACGAGCAGTACTTC
TRBV4-2	TRBJ2-7	.	.	CASSHPPGGRSYEQYF	TGTGCCAGCAGCCACCCCCCGGGGGGCAGGTCCTACGAGCAGTACTTC
TRBV6-4	TRBJ2-1	.	once	CASRADSYNEQFF	TGTGCCAGCAGGGCGGATTCCTACAATGAGCAGTTCTTC
TRBV3-1/TRBV3-2	TRBJ1-2	.	.	CASSLLEGHYGYTF	TGTGCCAGCAGCCTCCTAGAGGGCCACTATGGCTACACCTTC
TRBV27	TRBJ2-1	TRBD2	.	CASSLTSGFLFF	TGTGCCAGCAGTTTGACTAGCGGGTTCCTGTTCTTC
TRBV5-1	TRBJ2-5	.	.	CASSLAGQAFSYQETQYF	TGCGCCAGCAGCTTGGCGGGACAAGCGTTTTCGTACCAAGAGACCCAGTACTTC
TRBV5-1	TRBJ1-3	.	.	CASSLWGGRSGNTIYF	TGCGCCAGCAGCTTGTGGGGGGGAAGGTCTGGAAACACCATATATTTT
TRBV27	TRBJ2-5	TRBD2	.	CASSRLLAGDHQETQYF	TGTGCCAGCAGTCGACTACTAGCGGGGGACCATCAAGAGACCCAGTACTTC
TRBV7-3	TRBJ2-1	TRBD1	.	CASSPLARQGGSRFSYNEQFF	TGTGCCAGCAGCCCTTTAGCCAGACAGGGGGGTTCTAGGTTTTCCTACAATGAGCAGTTCTTC
TRBV11-2	TRBJ1-2	TRBD1	.	CASSQDRVRGYTF	TGTGCCAGCAGCCAAGACAGGGTGAGAGGCTACACCTTC
TRBV29-1	TRBJ2-6	.	.	CSVDTGSSGANVLTF	TGCAGCGTTGACACAGGGTCATCTGGGGCCAACGTCCTGACTTTC
TRBV7-9	TRBJ1-2	TRBD1	.	CASQRQGSYGYTF	TGTGCCAGCCAGCGACAGGGAAGCTATGGCTACACCTTC
TRBV5-1	TRBJ2-1	TRBD1	.	CASSPGQTSNEQFF	TGCGCCAGCAGCCCGGGACAGACTTCGAATGAGCAGTTCTTC